This T cell receptor (beta chain) emerged from a study of blood T cell repertoires in COVID-19. About the research overall: Spain, Italy and the United States supplied samples that represented acute and convalescent COVID-19. Sources were T cells, B-cell-depleted T cells, or PBMCs; the material itself was cDNA or gDNA.

This clone was found once. Here immunoSEQ multiplex PCR was the method, and the copy in TCRdb shows in-frame clones only, minus some. In the table there are about 160,000 clones, 85% to 90% of which are singletons. The TCR comes from a man aged 18 to 30 with COVID-19, enrolled during active disease. The sequencing input was peripheral blood.

The CDR3 spells CATSQTEDSPLHF. In DNA, the CDR3 is TGTGCCACCAGCCAGACAGAAGATTCACCCCTCCACTTT. The chain uses TRBV27 and TRBJ1-6, with D possibly matching TRBD1 (5 bases). The V end was cut by 10 bases, the J end by 8 bases, with 15 bases between. This CDR3 contains 13 residues. The germline V gene has CDR1 MNHEY and CDR2 SMNVEV (reference sequence).